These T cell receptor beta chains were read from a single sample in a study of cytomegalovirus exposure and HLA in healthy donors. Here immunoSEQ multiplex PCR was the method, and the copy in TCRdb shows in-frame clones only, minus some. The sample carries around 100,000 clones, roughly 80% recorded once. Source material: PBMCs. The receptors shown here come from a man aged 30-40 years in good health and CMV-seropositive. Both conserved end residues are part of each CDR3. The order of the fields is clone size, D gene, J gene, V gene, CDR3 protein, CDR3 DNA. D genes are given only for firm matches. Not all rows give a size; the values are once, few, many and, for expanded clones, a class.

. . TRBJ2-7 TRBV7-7 CASSLEQGSYEQYF TGTGCCAGCAGCTTAGAACAGGGATCCTACGAGCAGTACTTC
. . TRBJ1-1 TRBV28 CASRGTGPMNTEAFF TGTGCCAGCAGAGGCACAGGGCCCATGAACACTGAAGCTTTCTTT
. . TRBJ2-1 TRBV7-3 CASSQQGNTIEQFF TGTGCCAGCAGCCAGCAGGGAAATACAATTGAGCAGTTCTTC
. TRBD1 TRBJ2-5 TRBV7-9 CASSLQQGRETQYF TGTGCCAGCAGCTTACAACAGGGGAGAGAGACCCAGTACTTC
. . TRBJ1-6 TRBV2 CASSQQGQRGSPLHF TGTGCCAGCAGTCAACAAGGACAGAGGGGGTCACCCCTCCACTTT
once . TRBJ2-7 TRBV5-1 CASSLDGYEQYF TGCGCCAGCAGCTTGGACGGCTACGAGCAGTACTTC
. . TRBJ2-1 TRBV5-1 CASSSSAVLDNEQFF TGCGCCAGCAGCTCCTCAGCGGTACTGGACAATGAGCAGTTCTTC
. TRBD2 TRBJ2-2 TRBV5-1 CASSLEPSGSYANTGELFF TGCGCCAGCAGCTTGGAACCTAGCGGGAGCTACGCGAACACCGGGGAGCTGTTTTTT
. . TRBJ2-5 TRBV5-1 CASTLRGEGQETQYF TGCGCCAGCACCCTTCGAGGAGAAGGACAAGAGACCCAGTACTTC
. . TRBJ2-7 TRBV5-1 CASSWAGFYEQYF TGCGCCAGCAGCTGGGCCGGATTCTACGAGCAGTACTTC